The rows below give T cell receptor beta chains drawn from one sample of a study of blood T cell repertoires in COVID-19. The table came from immunoSEQ multiplex PCR; TCRdb's copy has only in-frame clones and leaves some out. Of about 48,000 clones listed, 75% to 90% were seen once; the top ten hold roughly 50%. Sequences were obtained from peripheral blood. Receptors were obtained from a man aged 65 to 79 with acute or convalescent COVID-19. Each CDR3 is given with its conserved first and last residue. The D gene is left open where the match is weak. Size is stated for part of the rows, as once, few or many counts, or as a class when the clone is expanded.

once	TRBV3-1/TRBV3-2	TRBJ2-1	TRBD2	CASSSSGAYNEQFF	TGTGCCAGCAGCTCTAGCGGAGCTTACAATGAGCAGTTCTTC
.	TRBV5-1	TRBJ2-5	.	CASSPTPRMETQYF	TGCGCCAGCAGCCCTACGCCGAGGATGGAGACCCAGTACTTC
.	TRBV6-5	TRBJ2-1	.	CASSYESPSNEQFF	TGTGCCAGCAGTTACGAATCTCCCAGCAATGAGCAGTTCTTC
.	TRBV24-1	TRBJ2-1	.	CATSDPGYDEQFF	TGTGCCACCAGTGATCCCGGGTATGATGAGCAGTTCTTC
.	TRBV6-5	TRBJ2-1	TRBD2	CASARAGDSNEQFF	TGTGCCAGCGCCAGAGCGGGGGATTCCAATGAGCAGTTCTTC
.	TRBV6-5	TRBJ2-1	.	CASRRGGHPYNEQFF	TGTGCCAGCAGACGAGGGGGACACCCGTACAATGAGCAGTTCTTC
.	TRBV6-6	TRBJ2-2	TRBD2	CASSLGLAGPNPGELFF	TGTGCCAGCAGTCTCGGACTAGCGGGACCAAACCCCGGGGAGCTGTTTTTT
few	TRBV18	TRBJ2-1	.	CASSPLSAGTYNEQFF	TGTGCCAGCTCACCGCTATCTGCGGGGACCTACAATGAGCAGTTCTTC
.	TRBV30	TRBJ1-4	.	CAWSVQGLTNEKLFF	TGTGCCTGGAGTGTCCAGGGTTTAACTAATGAAAAACTGTTTTTT
.	TRBV9	TRBJ2-2	TRBD1	CASSVGTHLDRGKTGELFF	TGTGCCAGCAGCGTGGGGACCCACCTCGACAGGGGGAAGACCGGGGAGCTGTTTTTT
few	TRBV30	TRBJ2-2	.	CAWSRSWDTGELFF	TGTGCCTGGAGTCGGAGTTGGGACACCGGGGAGCTGTTTTTT
.	TRBV28	TRBJ2-3	TRBD2	CASSSQREGLPDTQYF	TGTGCCAGCAGCTCCCAGCGGGAGGGCCTGCCAGATACGCAGTATTTT
.	TRBV30	TRBJ1-1	.	CAWSVTGWAEAFF	TGTGCCTGGAGTGTAACAGGGTGGGCTGAAGCTTTCTTT
few	TRBV6-2/TRBV6-3	TRBJ2-5	TRBD1	CASSIATGAKETQYF	TGTGCCAGCAGCATAGCCACAGGGGCGAAAGAGACCCAGTACTTC
.	TRBV18	TRBJ2-1	TRBD1	CASSPPDRVHEQFF	TGTGCCAGCTCACCACCCGACAGGGTGCATGAGCAGTTCTTC
.	TRBV23-1	TRBJ1-4	TRBD1	CASRHGQGLATNEKLFF	TGCGCCAGCAGACACGGACAGGGTCTTGCAACTAATGAAAAACTGTTTTTT
.	TRBV5-1	TRBJ2-5	TRBD2	CASSLKTSGEETQYF	TGCGCCAGCAGCTTAAAGACTAGCGGGGAAGAGACCCAGTACTTC
.	TRBV7-3	TRBJ2-3	TRBD1	CASSPGQGADTQYF	TGTGCCAGCAGCCCCGGACAGGGTGCAGATACGCAGTATTTT
.	TRBV7-6	TRBJ1-2	TRBD1	CASSLGTGTMGGYTF	TGTGCCAGCAGTCTCGGGACAGGGACTATGGGTGGCTACACCTTC
.	TRBV7-2	TRBJ1-2	.	CASSPPGFNYGYTF	TGTGCCAGCAGTCCCCCAGGGTTCAACTATGGCTACACCTTC
once	TRBV7-3	TRBJ1-1	.	CASSQEGNTEAFF	TGTGCCAGTTCCCAGGAAGGGAACACTGAAGCTTTCTTT
.	TRBV7-9	TRBJ2-7	TRBD1	CASSGQGTYEQYF	TGTGCCAGCAGCGGACAGGGGACCTACGAGCAGTACTTC
.	TRBV7-8	TRBJ1-1	.	CASSLGQGSWSTEAFF	TGTGCCAGCAGCTTAGGGCAGGGATCGTGGTCCACTGAAGCTTTCTTT
.	TRBV19	TRBJ1-2	.	CASSPLSGETLYGYTF	TGTGCCAGTAGTCCACTATCCGGGGAAACCCTCTATGGCTACACCTTC
.	TRBV28	TRBJ1-1	.	CASRAGAMNTEAFF	TGTGCCAGCAGGGCAGGGGCCATGAACACTGAAGCTTTCTTT
once	TRBV19	TRBJ1-5	TRBD1	CASNRGLGQPQHF	TGTGCCAGTAACAGGGGGCTAGGGCAGCCCCAGCATTTT
.	TRBV6-2/TRBV6-3	TRBJ1-1	.	CASSYQTGSMNTEAFF	TGTGCCAGCAGTTACCAGACAGGCTCCATGAACACTGAAGCTTTCTTT
.	TRBV20-1	TRBJ1-6	TRBD1	CSASPTGQGNSPLHF	TGCAGTGCTAGTCCGACGGGACAGGGGAATTCACCCCTCCACTTT
.	TRBV7-2	TRBJ1-2	.	CASSLDSAETNYGYTF	TGTGCCAGCAGCTTAGATTCTGCAGAAACTAACTATGGCTACACCTTC
.	TRBV9	TRBJ2-7	.	CASSVGDSSYYEQYF	TGTGCCAGCAGCGTAGGTGACTCCTCATACTACGAGCAGTACTTC
.	TRBV7-2	TRBJ2-7	TRBD1	CASSRDRITYEQYF	TGTGCCAGCAGCCGGGACAGAATAACCTACGAGCAGTACTTC
.	TRBV6-5	TRBJ1-3	.	CASSRGVRSGNTIYF	TGTGCCAGCAGCCGGGGGGTTCGCTCTGGAAACACCATATATTTT